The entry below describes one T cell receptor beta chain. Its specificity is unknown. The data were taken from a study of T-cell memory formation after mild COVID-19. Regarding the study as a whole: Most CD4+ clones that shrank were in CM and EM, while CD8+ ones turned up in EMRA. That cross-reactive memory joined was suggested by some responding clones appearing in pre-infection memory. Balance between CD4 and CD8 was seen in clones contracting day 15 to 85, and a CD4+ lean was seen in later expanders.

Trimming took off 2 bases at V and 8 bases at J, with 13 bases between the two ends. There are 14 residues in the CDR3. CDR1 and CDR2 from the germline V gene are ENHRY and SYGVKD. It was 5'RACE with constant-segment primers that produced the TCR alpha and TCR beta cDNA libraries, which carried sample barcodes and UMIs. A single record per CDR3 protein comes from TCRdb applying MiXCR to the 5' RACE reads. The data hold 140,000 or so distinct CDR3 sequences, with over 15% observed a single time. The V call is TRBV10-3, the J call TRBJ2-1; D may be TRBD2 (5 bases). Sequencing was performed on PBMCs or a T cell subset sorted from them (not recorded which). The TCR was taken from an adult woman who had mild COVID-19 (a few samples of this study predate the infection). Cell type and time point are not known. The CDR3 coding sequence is TGTGCCATCAGTGAGGAGGCGGGTGGCTATGAGCAGTTCTTC. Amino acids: CAISEEAGGYEQFF.